One and the same sample provided the 23 T cell receptor beta chains below, sequenced in a study of cytomegalovirus exposure and HLA in healthy donors. PCR amplification relied on 60 Vbeta primers (plus 13 Jbeta primers). Measured with immunoSEQ multiplex PCR; TCRdb has only the in-frame clones, and not every one. Of fewer than 200,000 clones listed, nearly 80% were seen once; the top ten hold 8.5% to 10%. Sequenced: PBMCs. The origin of the receptors is a man aged 18 to 29 in good health and CMV-seropositive.

This chain uses TRBV9 with TRBJ2-3, with a weak D call TRBD2 (5 bases). The CDR3 loop spans 14 amino acids. CDR1 is SGDLS and CDR2 is YYNGEE in the germline V gene. V was clipped by 0 bases and J by 0 bases, with 5 bases between them. The CDR3 reads CASSVAGSTDTQYF. Here the CDR3 DNA reads TGTGCCAGCAGCGTAGCGGGGAGCACAGATACGCAGTATTTT.

This chain links TRBV6-6 with TRBJ2-5; perhaps TRBD1 as D (5 bases). The DNA end is more similar to TRBJ2-7, so the J call may be wrong. Looked up from germline, CDR1 is MNHNY and CDR2 is SVGAGI (reference sequence). This CDR3 is built from 12 residues. The CDR3 sequence is CASHTGSYEQYF. CDR3 sequence (DNA): TGTGCCAGCCATACAGGCTCCTACGAGCAGTACTTC.

The gene calls are TRBV5-1 and TRBJ1-2; tentative D call: TRBD1 (6 bases). Germline CDR1 and CDR2: SGHRS and YFSETQ. V lost 2 bases and J 8 bases, leaving 16 bases between the germline ends. The CDR3 runs to 14 residues. CDR3 nucleotide sequence: TGCGCCAGCAGCTTTAACAGGGCTCTTGAGGGCTACACCTTC. This encodes CASSFNRALEGYTF.

This chain connects TRBV12-5 to TRBJ2-2; D perhaps matches TRBD1 (6 bases). The germline gives CDR1 LGHNT, CDR2 FRNRAP. The CDR3 spans 16 residues. Trimming pared 3 bases from V and 5 bases from J, leaving 16 bases between. In DNA form, the CDR3 reads TGTGCTAGTGGTTTTGCGCGGACAGCCTCAACCGGGGAGCTGTTTTTT. Amino acid sequence: CASGFARTASTGELFF.

V and J are TRBV27 and TRBJ1-2, with TRBD1 identical over 8 bases. The V gene's germline CDR1 is MNHEY and CDR2 SMNVEV (reference sequence). This CDR3 spans 13 amino acids. J gave up 4 bases and V 4 bases, and 2 bases lay outside the gene matches. The CDR3 sequence is CASSSDRVYGYTF. The CDR3 bases are TGTGCCAGCAGTTCGGACAGGGTCTATGGCTACACCTTC.

The rearrangement links TRBV29-1 to TRBJ1-4, with D hard to call. Germline CDR1 and CDR2: SQVTM and ANQGSEA. V was cut by 5 bases and J by 11 bases, with 18 bases left in between. The CDR3 loop spans 13 amino acids. CDR3 DNA sequence: TGCAGCGTTCTCCCCATTAGAGGAAAGAAACTGTTTTTT. It encodes CSVLPIRGKKLFF.

The chain couples TRBV9 to TRBJ2-1; 10 bases match TRBD2. CDR3 length: 16 amino acids. CDR1 and CDR2 from the germline V gene are SGDLS and YYNGEE. Trimming took 0 bases from V and 8 from J; bases not matched to a gene: 8. The CDR3 is CASSVGFSGGMYEQFF. The CDR3 coding sequence is TGTGCCAGCAGCGTAGGGTTTAGCGGGGGGATGTATGAGCAGTTCTTC.

The genes are TRBV9 and TRBJ2-2; the D is unclear. The CDR3 spans 15 residues. The germline V gene encodes CDR1 SGDLS and CDR2 YYNGEE. The V end was cut by 3 bases, the J end by 1 base, with 10 bases between. Written as DNA, the CDR3 is TGTGCCAGCAGCGGAATCTCAGGGAACACCGGGGAGCTGTTTTTT. Amino acids: CASSGISGNTGELFF.

The rearrangement joins TRBV6-5 to TRBJ2-5; 11 bases fit TRBD1. The CDR3 consists of 15 residues. Germline V gene sequence: CDR1 MNHEY, CDR2 SVGAGI. V lost 10 bases to trimming and J lost 1 base; unmatched junction nucleotides: 8. This CDR3 reads CATRKGQGVQETQYF. The CDR3 DNA follows: TGTGCCACCCGGAAGGGACAGGGGGTCCAAGAGACCCAGTACTTC.

The V call is TRBV19, the J call TRBJ1-6; no clear D. V lost 7 bases, J lost 6 bases, and 16 bases lay in between. CDR3 length equals 15 residues. Germline CDR1 reads LNHDA; CDR2 reads SQIVND (reference sequence). The CDR3 here is CASMGAAGRNSPLHF. The CDR3 DNA sequence: TGTGCCAGTATGGGAGCGGCAGGCCGTAATTCACCCCTCCACTTT.

The chain carries TRBV18 and TRBJ2-1, with 10 bases identical to TRBD1. The V segment lost 2 bases and the J segment 7 bases; nucleotides outside the gene matches: 5. The CDR3 is made up of 15 amino acids. Germline lookup yields CDR1 KGHSH and CDR2 LQKENI. The CDR3 DNA reads TGTGCCAGCTCACCAGTTGGGACAGGGGTAAATGAGCAGTTCTTC. Translated, it gives CASSPVGTGVNEQFF.

This chain uses TRBV5-1 with TRBJ2-7; D possibly corresponds to TRBD1 (5 bases). The CDR3 has 13 residues. V gave up 2 bases and J gave up 5 bases, with 11 bases separating them. Germline values: CDR1 SGHRS, CDR2 YFSETQ. Here the CDR3 reads CASSLITRDEQYF. The CDR3 coding sequence is TGCGCCAGCAGCTTAATTACCAGGGACGAGCAGTACTTC.

The chain couples TRBV2 to TRBJ2-1, with D tentatively TRBD2 (6 bases). Germline values: CDR1 SNHLY, CDR2 FYNNEI. This CDR3 has 13 residues. Trimming stripped 6 bases from V and 6 bases from J, with 12 bases between. The CDR3 is CASSYGLPNEQFF. The CDR3 DNA sequence: TGTGCCAGCAGCTACGGACTACCCAATGAGCAGTTCTTC.

The table lists this clone with a few counts. The rearrangement uses TRBV2 and TRBJ1-2; 7 bases agree with TRBD1. The germline V gene encodes CDR1 SNHLY and CDR2 FYNNEI. The CDR3 covers 13 residues. V trimming: 10 bases; J trimming: 7 bases; junction bases outside the gene matches: 12. The CDR3 protein is CATQQGRSSGYTF. In DNA, the CDR3 is TGTGCCACACAACAGGGGAGATCTAGTGGCTACACCTTC.

The J gene is TRBJ2-7, the V gene TRBV21-1; TRBD2 is the table's D call and was not checked against the DNA. TRBV21-1 is termed a pseudogene. This CDR3 comprises 15 residues. CDR3 loop: CASRRRDSDSYEQYF. For the CDR3, the DNA is TGTGCCAGCCGGCGCCGGGACTCGGACTCCTACGAGCAGTACTTC.

This chain uses TRBV14 with TRBJ2-1, with 7 bases matching TRBD2. CDR3 length: 16 amino acids. V was clipped by 3 bases and J by 5 bases; unmatched bases: 10. Germline V CDR1 and CDR2: SGHDN, FVKESK. CDR3 sequence reads: CASSHETSRRHNEQFF. CDR3 in DNA: TGTGCCAGCAGCCATGAGACTAGCCGTCGTCACAATGAGCAGTTCTTC. Variable domain in full (rest from reference TRBV14 and TRBJ2-1): EAGVTQFPSHSVIEKGQTVTLRCDPISGHDNLYWYRRVMGKEIKFLLHFVKESKQDESGMPNNRFLAERTGGTYSTLKVQPAELEDSGVYFCASSHETSRRHNEQFFGPGTRLTVL.

The J gene is TRBJ1-1, the V gene TRBV4-2; tentatively, D is TRBD1 (6 bases). CDR1 LGHNA and CDR2 YNFKEQ come from the germline V gene. CDR3 size: 15 residues. Deletions cut 2 bases from V and 0 bases from J, with 10 bases between. The CDR3, as DNA: TGTGCCAGCAGCCAACAGGACAGTTTGAACACTGAAGCTTTCTTT. Its translation is CASSQQDSLNTEAFF.

V usage is TRBV2 and J usage is TRBJ2-7; no definite D call. CDR3 size: 12 residues. Trimming left V 4 bases short and J 0 bases short, with 4 bases between. Germline V lookup: CDR1 SNHLY, CDR2 FYNNEI. CDR3 sequence reads: CASSAISYEQYF. In DNA form, the CDR3 reads TGTGCCAGCAGTGCCATCTCCTACGAGCAGTACTTC. Based on the CDR3 plus reference TRBV2 and TRBJ2-7, the full variable domain is EPEVTQTPSHQVTQMGQEVILRCVPISNHLYFYWYRQILGQKVEFLVSFYNNEISEKSEIFDDQFSVERPDGSNFTLKIRSTKLEDSAMYFCASSAISYEQYFGPGTRLTVT.

This clone was recorded a few times. The rearrangement links TRBV19 to TRBJ1-3; D gene uncertain. The CDR3 length is 14 residues. V dropped 7 bases and J dropped 1 base, with 11 bases sitting between them. Germline CDR1 and CDR2: LNHDA and SQIVND (reference sequence). The CDR3 reads CASNNDWSGNTIYF. Here the CDR3 DNA reads TGTGCCAGTAATAACGACTGGTCTGGAAACACCATATATTTT.

The chain combines TRBV29-1 with TRBJ1-1, with 7 bases fitting TRBD1. This CDR3 region has 13 residues. From germline, CDR1 is SQVTM and CDR2 ANQGSEA. V lost 7 bases, J lost 3 bases, and 8 bases stayed unmatched. In DNA form, the CDR3 reads TGCAGCGCGCTAGACAGGGCGTACACTGAAGCTTTCTTT. It encodes CSALDRAYTEAFF.

The rearrangement links TRBV7-9 to TRBJ2-7; tentative D call: TRBD1 (8 bases). The CDR3 contains 13 residues. Trimming stripped 8 bases from V and 1 base from J, with 12 bases between. Germline V lookup: CDR1 SEHNR, CDR2 FQNEAQ (reference sequence). The CDR3 reads CASGGDRSYEQYF. The CDR3 nucleotides read TGTGCCAGCGGGGGGGACAGGTCCTACGAGCAGTACTTC.

The genes are TRBV4-3 and TRBJ1-3, with 7 bases matching TRBD1. This CDR3 has 15 amino acids. V lost 3 bases and J lost 2; bases outside the gene matches: 4. Germline V gene sequence: CDR1 LGHNA, CDR2 YSLEER. The CDR3 DNA follows: TGCGCCAGCAGCCATAATACAGGGGCTGGAAACACCATATATTTT. Protein: CASSHNTGAGNTIYF.

This clone was detected a few times. This chain uses TRBV7-9 with TRBJ2-5; 7 nucleotides agree with TRBD1. The CDR3 runs 14 residues. Germline lookup yields CDR1 SEHNR and CDR2 FQNEAQ (reference sequence). J was trimmed by 6 bases and V by 1 base; bases with no gene match: 5. Here the CDR3 reads CASSLVGGAQTQYF. The CDR3 DNA reads as TGTGCCAGCAGCTTAGTAGGGGGCGCACAGACCCAGTACTTC.